This TCR beta chain was captured in a study of shared clonotypes between healthy human individuals. Germline lookup yields CDR1 SGHVS and CDR2 FQNEAQ. V lost 5 bases, J lost 6 bases, and 17 bases lay in between. This CDR3 contains 14 residues. This table comes from immunoSEQ multiplex PCR, and its TCRdb copy is limited to in-frame clones, with some not included. The sample has about 2.3 million clones, 85% to 95% seen once; the top ten hold approximately 0.39%. Sequenced material: naive CD4+ T cells from PBMCs. Subset given: CD45RA+ positively selected. The gene calls are TRBV7-8 and TRBJ2-7; no definite D call. This clonotype was obtained from a young man in good health. Some clones in this sample may be carry-over from other donors' samples. For the CDR3, the DNA is TGTGCCAGCAGCCAATCTGGGCAGCTTCGCGAGCAGTACTTC. Protein: CASSQSGQLREQYF.